Listed below are T cell receptor beta chains from one sample, sequenced in a study of radiation and T cells in renal cell carcinoma. Libraries were prepared by immunoSEQ multiplex PCR; TCRdb keeps only in-frame clonotypes and omits some of them. The data contain roughly 130,000 clones, roughly 84% of them singletons. Material: blood, obtained from a patient whose treatment included radiotherapy and nephrectomy. All receptors come from a woman aged 45-60 years with renal cell carcinoma. Both conserved end residues are part of each CDR3. The D gene is left open where the match is weak. Clone size is not always given. Where it is, it says once, few, many or a class for expanded clones.

d_call: TRBD1; clone_size: NA; v_call: TRBV6-6; j_call: TRBJ1-1; cdr3_nt: TGTGCCAGCAGTTACTCAGGGACAGGGGGTGTAGCTTTCTTT; cdr3_aa: CASSYSGTGGVAFF
d_call: NA; clone_size: NA; v_call: TRBV7-2; j_call: TRBJ2-4; cdr3_nt: TGTGCCAGCAGCTTGCGCTTGGGGGTAGCCAAAAACATTCAGTACTTC; cdr3_aa: CASSLRLGVAKNIQYF
d_call: NA; clone_size: NA; v_call: TRBV6-5; j_call: TRBJ1-1; cdr3_nt: TGTGCCAGCAGTTACGGGCGGGGAGGAGGTGAAGCTTTCTTT; cdr3_aa: CASSYGRGGGEAFF
d_call: TRBD1; clone_size: NA; v_call: TRBV11-2; j_call: TRBJ2-7; cdr3_nt: TGTGCCAGCAGCAAGAGGACAGGGAGCAACGAGCAGTACTTC; cdr3_aa: CASSKRTGSNEQYF
d_call: NA; clone_size: few; v_call: TRBV7-9; j_call: TRBJ1-1; cdr3_nt: TGTGCCAGCAGCTTAGGACAGAACACTGAAGCTTTCTTT; cdr3_aa: CASSLGQNTEAFF
d_call: NA; clone_size: NA; v_call: TRBV7-9; j_call: TRBJ1-1; cdr3_nt: TGTGCCAGCAGCGCGGGACGGACGAACACTGAAGCTTTCTTT; cdr3_aa: CASSAGRTNTEAFF
d_call: NA; clone_size: NA; v_call: TRBV11-2; j_call: TRBJ2-3; cdr3_nt: TGTGCCAGCAGCTCCGCCGAGGGTACGCAGTATTTT; cdr3_aa: CASSSAEGTQYF
d_call: TRBD1; clone_size: NA; v_call: TRBV6-1; j_call: TRBJ2-3; cdr3_nt: TGTGCCAGCAAGTGGGGACAGGAATCAGATACGCAGTATTTT; cdr3_aa: CASKWGQESDTQYF
d_call: TRBD2; clone_size: NA; v_call: TRBV6-1; j_call: TRBJ2-1; cdr3_nt: TGTGCCAGCAGTCTTGAGCGGGGAGCCTACAATGAGCAGTTCTTC; cdr3_aa: CASSLERGAYNEQFF
d_call: NA; clone_size: NA; v_call: TRBV30; j_call: TRBJ2-7; cdr3_nt: TGTGCCTGGAGGGCGACAGAAGGCCTTTTCTACGAGCAGTACTTC; cdr3_aa: CAWRATEGLFYEQYF
d_call: NA; clone_size: NA; v_call: TRBV2; j_call: TRBJ2-7; cdr3_nt: TGTGCCAGCACCTCCGGCGGAGACTACGAGCAGTACTTC; cdr3_aa: CASTSGGDYEQYF
d_call: NA; clone_size: once; v_call: TRBV6-5; j_call: TRBJ2-7; cdr3_nt: TGTGCCAGCAGTCATCAGGATAACTACGAGCAGTACTTC; cdr3_aa: CASSHQDNYEQYF
d_call: NA; clone_size: NA; v_call: TRBV7-2; j_call: TRBJ1-2; cdr3_nt: TGTGCCAGCAGCTTATCGAGGGGCGGGGGCTATGGCTACACCTTC; cdr3_aa: CASSLSRGGGYGYTF
d_call: NA; clone_size: NA; v_call: TRBV19; j_call: TRBJ1-1; cdr3_nt: TGTGCCAGTAGTGACGACTCCTCACAGCGGACTGAAGCTTTCTTT; cdr3_aa: CASSDDSSQRTEAFF
d_call: NA; clone_size: NA; v_call: TRBV7-9; j_call: TRBJ1-2; cdr3_nt: TGTGCCAGCAGCTTAGCGCCCGGGGACTATGGCTACACCTTC; cdr3_aa: CASSLAPGDYGYTF
d_call: NA; clone_size: NA; v_call: TRBV6-1; j_call: TRBJ2-6; cdr3_nt: TGTGCCAGCAGTGAACCGGGACTGCCTTCTGGGGCCAACGTCCTGACTTTC; cdr3_aa: CASSEPGLPSGANVLTF
d_call: TRBD1; clone_size: NA; v_call: TRBV10-3; j_call: TRBJ1-2; cdr3_nt: TGTGCCGTCTCGGGACAGGGACATGCTGTCTACACCTTC; cdr3_aa: CAVSGQGHAVYTF
d_call: TRBD1; clone_size: NA; v_call: TRBV4-3; j_call: TRBJ2-7; cdr3_nt: TGCGCCAGCAGCCTGGAGGACAGGGAACACTACGAGCAGTACTTC; cdr3_aa: CASSLEDREHYEQYF
d_call: NA; clone_size: NA; v_call: TRBV18; j_call: TRBJ1-2; cdr3_nt: TGTGCCAGCTCCCACACACGGGTCTCAGGGGATTATGGCTACACCTTC; cdr3_aa: CASSHTRVSGDYGYTF
d_call: TRBD1; clone_size: NA; v_call: TRBV10-2; j_call: TRBJ1-5; cdr3_nt: TGCGCCAGCAGTGCAATTAAGACAGGGGGCAATCAGCCCCAGCATTTT; cdr3_aa: CASSAIKTGGNQPQHF
d_call: NA; clone_size: NA; v_call: TRBV7-8; j_call: TRBJ2-7; cdr3_nt: TGTGCCAGCAGCTACACCGGGACAAGCTCCTACGAGCAGTACTTC; cdr3_aa: CASSYTGTSSYEQYF
d_call: NA; clone_size: NA; v_call: TRBV25-1; j_call: TRBJ2-7; cdr3_nt: TGTGCCAGCAGTGAGGTTCAGGGAAGACCTTCAGCCTCCTACGAGCAGTACTTC; cdr3_aa: CASSEVQGRPSASYEQYF
d_call: TRBD2; clone_size: NA; v_call: TRBV19; j_call: TRBJ2-5; cdr3_nt: TGTGCCAGTACTCGGACTAGCGGGGATTTTGAGACCCAGTACTTC; cdr3_aa: CASTRTSGDFETQYF
d_call: NA; clone_size: few; v_call: TRBV4-2; j_call: TRBJ1-4; cdr3_nt: TGTGCCAGCAGCCAAGATGCAGGACGCAATGAAAAACTGTTTTTT; cdr3_aa: CASSQDAGRNEKLFF
d_call: NA; clone_size: NA; v_call: TRBV30; j_call: TRBJ1-1; cdr3_nt: TGTGCCTGGAGTGTAGGAGAGGTAAACACTGAAGCTTTCTTT; cdr3_aa: CAWSVGEVNTEAFF
d_call: TRBD1; clone_size: NA; v_call: TRBV7-2; j_call: TRBJ1-1; cdr3_nt: TGTGCCAGCAGCACCACCGGGACAGGGCCGGTTACTGAAGCTTTCTTT; cdr3_aa: CASSTTGTGPVTEAFF
d_call: TRBD2; clone_size: NA; v_call: TRBV5-1; j_call: TRBJ2-1; cdr3_nt: TGCGCCAGCAGCTTGGGCCTAGCGGGGGATGAGCAGTTCTTC; cdr3_aa: CASSLGLAGDEQFF
d_call: TRBD2; clone_size: once; v_call: TRBV7-9; j_call: TRBJ2-5; cdr3_nt: TGTGCCAGCAGCGGCCCCGGGACTAGCGGGGGTTCGGAGACCCAGTACTTC; cdr3_aa: CASSGPGTSGGSETQYF
d_call: NA; clone_size: NA; v_call: TRBV18; j_call: TRBJ2-7; cdr3_nt: TGTGCCAGCTCAGGGGAGTACGAGCAGTACTTC; cdr3_aa: CASSGEYEQYF
d_call: TRBD1; clone_size: NA; v_call: TRBV4-1; j_call: TRBJ1-2; cdr3_nt: TGCGCCAGCAGCCAAGTCGGGACAGGGGAAAGCTATGGCTACACCTTC; cdr3_aa: CASSQVGTGESYGYTF
d_call: NA; clone_size: NA; v_call: TRBV6-1; j_call: TRBJ1-2; cdr3_nt: TGTGCCAGCGAAGCTAACTATGGCTACACCTTC; cdr3_aa: CASEANYGYTF
d_call: NA; clone_size: NA; v_call: TRBV9; j_call: TRBJ2-2; cdr3_nt: TGTGCCAGCAGCGTTACTAGTTACGCCGGGGAGCTGTTTTTT; cdr3_aa: CASSVTSYAGELFF
d_call: NA; clone_size: once; v_call: TRBV5-1; j_call: TRBJ2-1; cdr3_nt: TGCGCCAGCAGCTTGGGGCAGGATGGATACAATGAGCAGTTCTTC; cdr3_aa: CASSLGQDGYNEQFF
d_call: TRBD2; clone_size: NA; v_call: TRBV18; j_call: TRBJ2-5; cdr3_nt: TGTGCCAGCTCACTCCGACAGAGGGAGGGAGAGACCCAGTACTTC; cdr3_aa: CASSLRQREGETQYF
d_call: NA; clone_size: NA; v_call: TRBV7-9; j_call: TRBJ1-5; cdr3_nt: TGTGCCAGCAGCTTTGGGGTAGAGCCCCAGCATTTT; cdr3_aa: CASSFGVEPQHF
d_call: NA; clone_size: NA; v_call: TRBV29-1; j_call: TRBJ1-1; cdr3_nt: TGCAGCGTGTCCAAAACCACTCCTGATGAAGCTTTCTTT; cdr3_aa: CSVSKTTPDEAFF
d_call: NA; clone_size: NA; v_call: TRBV19; j_call: TRBJ2-3; cdr3_nt: TGTGCCAGTTCTAACAGGATGGAGGCCACAGATACGCAGTATTTT; cdr3_aa: CASSNRMEATDTQYF
d_call: NA; clone_size: NA; v_call: TRBV30; j_call: TRBJ1-1; cdr3_nt: TGTGCCTGGAAGAGACATCGCGACACTGAAGCTTTCTTT; cdr3_aa: CAWKRHRDTEAFF
d_call: NA; clone_size: once; v_call: TRBV14; j_call: TRBJ2-1; cdr3_nt: TGTGCCAGCAGCCAAGGGGTCTATGAGCAGTTCTTC; cdr3_aa: CASSQGVYEQFF
d_call: TRBD1; clone_size: NA; v_call: TRBV6-6; j_call: TRBJ1-2; cdr3_nt: TGTGCCAGCAGTTACGGGTTGGGCAGGGGGGAGTATGGCTACACCTTC; cdr3_aa: CASSYGLGRGEYGYTF
d_call: NA; clone_size: NA; v_call: TRBV7-9; j_call: TRBJ1-3; cdr3_nt: TGTGCCAGCAGCTTAGATGGTGGATCACTGTACTCTGGAAACACCATATATTTT; cdr3_aa: CASSLDGGSLYSGNTIYF
d_call: TRBD2; clone_size: NA; v_call: TRBV7-9; j_call: TRBJ2-7; cdr3_nt: TGTGCCAGCAGCCCAGAGGTAGGACTAGCGGGGGGAAGCTCCTACGAGCAGTACTTC; cdr3_aa: CASSPEVGLAGGSSYEQYF
d_call: NA; clone_size: NA; v_call: TRBV18; j_call: TRBJ2-1; cdr3_nt: TGTGCCAGCTCACCAGGTACCGGGCAGAACAATGAGCAGTTCTTC; cdr3_aa: CASSPGTGQNNEQFF
d_call: NA; clone_size: NA; v_call: TRBV7-6; j_call: TRBJ2-5; cdr3_nt: TGTGCCAGCAGCTTACAGGGTACGGAGACCCAGTACTTC; cdr3_aa: CASSLQGTETQYF
d_call: TRBD2; clone_size: NA; v_call: TRBV15; j_call: TRBJ2-5; cdr3_nt: TGTGCCACCAGCAGGATCAGGTGGCCTACGGGGGGGGAGACCCAGTACTTC; cdr3_aa: CATSRIRWPTGGETQYF
d_call: NA; clone_size: NA; v_call: TRBV9; j_call: TRBJ1-5; cdr3_nt: TGTGCCAGCAGCCAAGGTTGGGGGCAAAATCAGCCCCAGCATTTT; cdr3_aa: CASSQGWGQNQPQHF
d_call: NA; clone_size: NA; v_call: TRBV6-1; j_call: TRBJ2-7; cdr3_nt: TGTGCCAGCAGTTTAGACCAGGGTGACTACGAGCAGTACTTC; cdr3_aa: CASSLDQGDYEQYF
d_call: TRBD2; clone_size: NA; v_call: TRBV6-7; j_call: TRBJ2-3; cdr3_nt: TGTGCCAGCAGCCGGACTAGCGGGCCCCCAGATACGCAGTATTTT; cdr3_aa: CASSRTSGPPDTQYF
d_call: NA; clone_size: NA; v_call: TRBV28; j_call: TRBJ1-5; cdr3_nt: TGTGCCAGCAGTTTAGGAGCTAGGGTTGGTCAGCCCCAGCATTTT; cdr3_aa: CASSLGARVGQPQHF
d_call: NA; clone_size: NA; v_call: TRBV6-1; j_call: TRBJ1-3; cdr3_nt: TGTGCCAGCAGTGCCCAGGACATCTCTGGAAACACCATATATTTT; cdr3_aa: CASSAQDISGNTIYF
d_call: NA; clone_size: NA; v_call: TRBV6-5; j_call: TRBJ1-1; cdr3_nt: TGTGCCAGCAGTTACTCGATTTCAGGTCTTGGAGGTTTCTTT; cdr3_aa: CASSYSISGLGGFF
d_call: NA; clone_size: NA; v_call: TRBV2; j_call: TRBJ2-2; cdr3_nt: TGTGCCAGCAGTTCGGACAGCAACACCGGGGAGCTGTTTTTT; cdr3_aa: CASSSDSNTGELFF
d_call: TRBD1; clone_size: NA; v_call: TRBV5-6; j_call: TRBJ1-2; cdr3_nt: TGTGCCAGCAGCTTGTTGACAGGGAAGGACTATGGCTACACCTTC; cdr3_aa: CASSLLTGKDYGYTF
d_call: TRBD1; clone_size: NA; v_call: TRBV18; j_call: TRBJ1-2; cdr3_nt: TGTGCCAGCTCCCTAACAGGGGGCGCGGGAGATGGCTACACCTTC; cdr3_aa: CASSLTGGAGDGYTF
d_call: NA; clone_size: NA; v_call: TRBV6-6; j_call: TRBJ2-7; cdr3_nt: TGTGCCAGCAGTTGGGACCCGGCCCAATACGAGCAGTACTTC; cdr3_aa: CASSWDPAQYEQYF
d_call: NA; clone_size: NA; v_call: TRBV2; j_call: TRBJ2-5; cdr3_nt: TGTGCCAGCAGTGGTTCTTCCCAAGAGACCCAGTACTTC; cdr3_aa: CASSGSSQETQYF
d_call: NA; clone_size: NA; v_call: TRBV30; j_call: TRBJ1-2; cdr3_nt: TGTGCCTGGAGTGTACAGGGTCGGAACTATGGCTACACCTTC; cdr3_aa: CAWSVQGRNYGYTF
d_call: NA; clone_size: NA; v_call: TRBV18; j_call: TRBJ1-2; cdr3_nt: TGTGCCAGCTCACCGGTGGAGACCTATGGCTACACCTTC; cdr3_aa: CASSPVETYGYTF
d_call: NA; clone_size: few; v_call: TRBV30; j_call: TRBJ1-1; cdr3_nt: TGTGCCTGGAGTAAAGGGTACCCTGAAGCTTTCTTT; cdr3_aa: CAWSKGYPEAFF
d_call: TRBD2; clone_size: NA; v_call: TRBV6-5; j_call: TRBJ2-3; cdr3_nt: TGTGCCAGCAGTTACACCCTAGCGGGGGGGCCCCATACGCAGTATTTT; cdr3_aa: CASSYTLAGGPHTQYF